This T cell receptor (beta chain) was identified during a study of PD-1 blockade in mismatch repair-deficient tumors. CDR3 length equals 13 residues. Germline CDR1 SGDLS, CDR2 YYNGEE. V was pared by 0 bases and J by 5 bases, with 9 bases between. Assay: immunoSEQ multiplex PCR; the TCRdb copy retains only in-frame clones and omits some. The table lists some 130,000 clones, roughly 86% of them singletons. The V gene is TRBV9, the J gene TRBJ2-7; D may be TRBD1 (5 bases). This specimen was peripheral blood, taken approximately 73 weeks after starting pembrolizumab. This sequence was found in an adult with mismatch repair-deficient cancer. The CDR3 region is CASSVGQGDEQYF. In DNA form, the CDR3 reads TGTGCCAGCAGCGTAGGGCAGGGTGACGAGCAGTACTTC.